This TCR beta chain comes out of a study of T cell repertoires in aging, cancer and after chemotherapy. In this sample, this clonotype turned up many times. TRB rearrangements spanning V, D and J were amplified using mixed TRB-A/B primers. TCRdb fed the multiplex PCR reads into MiXCR, producing one record per CDR3 protein. The repertoire includes more than 10,000 distinct CDR3 sequences, 21% of them detected once, and about 5.7% sits in the top ten. Germline CDR1 SGHAT, CDR2 FQNNGV. The CDR3 is made up of 14 amino acids. V lost 0 bases and J 3 bases, leaving 9 bases between the germline ends. TCR beta rearrangements were amplified from peripheral blood genomic DNA.

The clonotype originates from a human donor in good health. The chain combines TRBV11-2 with TRBJ2-7, with D perhaps matching TRBD1 (5 bases). Sequenced sample: blood. CDR3 sequence reads: CASSLDPGNYEQYF. DNA of the CDR3: TGTGCCAGCAGCTTAGATCCAGGGAACTACGAGCAGTACTTC.